This TCR beta chain was sequenced during a study of blood T cell repertoires in COVID-19. In the study overall: Samples came from the United States, Italy and Spain, spanning acute and convalescent COVID-19. The cDNA or gDNA used as material had been derived from T cells, B-cell-depleted T cells, or PBMCs.

Authors' methods: Reference gene primer amplification gave nucleated cell count estimates. The method was immunoSEQ multiplex PCR; TCRdb's version includes in-frame clones alone and lacks a portion of them. Clone size and V and J calls were adopted from that table, with D and trimming inferred from the DNA. The table has 120,000 to 150,000 clones, approximately 87% seen once; the top ten hold 8.5% to 9%. Looked up from germline, CDR1 is LGHNA and CDR2 is YNFKEQ. V lost 0 bases, J lost 4 bases, and 9 bases lay in between. The CDR3 length is 15 residues. Material: peripheral blood. This clonotype originated in a woman in her forties or fifties with active or convalescent COVID-19. V gene TRBV4-2 combines with J gene TRBJ1-4; D not resolved. The CDR3 spells CASSQEIYINEKLFF. The CDR3 DNA reads TGTGCCAGCAGCCAAGAGATATACATTAATGAAAAACTGTTTTTT.